The 2 T cell receptor beta chains below were found in one sample sequenced in a study of blood T cells in healthy people across ages (dated by TCRdb to between 2014 and 2017). The receptor library was made with 5' RACE. The sample was run on an Illumina HiSeq 2500. The second PCR ran for roughly 7 to 11 cycles and used a J-beta primer mix along with a sample-barcoded 5' primer. TCRdb took the public reads, trimmed them with fastp at Q25, ran MiXCR for clone calling and kept in-frame beta chains. Rows merge per CDR3 protein into single entries with the most common DNA and genes. A total of 800,000 to 1,300,000 distinct CDR3 sequences appear in this sample, 20% to 25% of them only once. The ten largest clones capture 0.65% to 0.75% of the sample. The sample was also linked to a second study, of T cells of mothers and their children.

Sequences were obtained from blood. The receptors stem from a girl aged 2 to 9 in good health.

This clonotype was seen a few times. This chain joins TRBV4-2 and TRBJ1-1, with D perhaps matching TRBD1 (5 bases). Germline-derived CDR1 and CDR2 are LGHNA and YNFKEQ. The V gene lost 1 base and the J gene lost 1 base, with 16 bases spanning the gap. This CDR3 has 17 amino acids. CDR3 residues: CASSQGPGNEANTEAFF. The CDR3 DNA is TGTGCCAGCAGCCAAGGTCCAGGGAATGAGGCGAACACTGAAGCTTTCTTT.

This chain joins TRBV4-1 and TRBJ1-1; TRBD1 matches at 7 bases. Germline assignment: CDR1 MGHRA and CDR2 YSYEKL. This CDR3 is 15 amino acids long. V was pared by 5 bases and J by 5 bases, with 11 bases of the junction left unmatched. The CDR3 sequence: CASSKNRGSETEAFF. The CDR3 DNA is TGCGCCAGCAGCAAAAACAGGGGTAGCGAAACTGAAGCTTTCTTT.